Following are 3 T cell receptor beta chains from one sample sequenced in a study of T cell responses to AZD1222 COVID-19 vaccine. Libraries were prepared by immunoSEQ multiplex PCR; TCRdb keeps only in-frame clonotypes and omits some of them. Among some 140,000 clones listed, about 90% were seen once. Sequencing used peripheral blood, obtained 28 days after the second AZD1222 dose. The origin of the receptors is an adult who received the AZD1222 COVID-19 vaccine.

V is TRBV30 and J is TRBJ2-7; D not resolved. This CDR3 is 13 amino acids long. Trimming stripped 2 bases from V and 0 bases from J, with 8 bases between. Germline V CDR1 and CDR2: GTSNPN, SVGIG (reference sequence). The CDR3 loop is CAWSIGTSYEQYF. CDR3 nucleotide sequence: TGTGCCTGGAGTATCGGCACCTCCTACGAGCAGTACTTC.

The rearrangement uses TRBV15 and TRBJ1-1; D ambiguous. CDR3 length: 13 residues. Germline assignment: CDR1 LNHNV and CDR2 YYDKDF (reference sequence). The V end was cut by 9 bases, the J end by 0 bases, with 11 bases between. The CDR3 DNA sequence: TGTGCCACACAAGTAGAGGTGAACACTGAAGCTTTCTTT. Residues: CATQVEVNTEAFF.

The rearrangement joins TRBV5-1 to TRBJ1-2; TRBD1 aligns across 8 bases. CDR3 length: 13 residues. Trimming removed 4 bases from V and 7 bases from J; junction bases left unmatched: 6. In germline, CDR1 is SGHRS, CDR2 YFSETQ. CDR3 sequence (DNA): TGCGCCAGCAGCACTGGACAGGGCGGTGGCTACACCTTC. Translated, it gives CASSTGQGGGYTF.